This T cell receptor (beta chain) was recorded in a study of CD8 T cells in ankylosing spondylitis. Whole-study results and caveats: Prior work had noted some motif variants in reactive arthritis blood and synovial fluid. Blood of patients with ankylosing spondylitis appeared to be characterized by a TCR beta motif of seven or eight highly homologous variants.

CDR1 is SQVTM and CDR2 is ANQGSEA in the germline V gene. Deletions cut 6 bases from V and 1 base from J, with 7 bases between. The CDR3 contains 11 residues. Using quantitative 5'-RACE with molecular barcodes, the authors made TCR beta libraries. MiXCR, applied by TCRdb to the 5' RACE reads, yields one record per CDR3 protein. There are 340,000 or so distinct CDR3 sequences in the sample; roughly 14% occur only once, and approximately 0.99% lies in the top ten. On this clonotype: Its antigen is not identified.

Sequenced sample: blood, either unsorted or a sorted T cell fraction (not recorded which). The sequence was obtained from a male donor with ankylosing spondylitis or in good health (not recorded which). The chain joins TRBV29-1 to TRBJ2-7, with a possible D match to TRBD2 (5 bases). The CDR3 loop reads CSVTGSYEQYF. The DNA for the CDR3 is TGCAGCGTGACGGGATCCTACGAGCAGTACTTC.